Listed here are 4 T cell receptor beta chains from one sample, sequenced in a study of Tregs in tolerant kidney transplant recipients. Profiling relied on immunoSEQ multiplex PCR, and the TCRdb table lists in-frame clones only, not all of them. The table records 92,000 or so clones, more than 90% of them present only once. Sample: CD8+ T cells from blood. The source of these receptors is a human donor in good health.

V is TRBV9 and J is TRBJ2-1, with no clear D. This CDR3 has 11 residues. The germline gives CDR1 SGDLS, CDR2 YYNGEE. The V and J ends lost 0 bases and 9 bases respectively, with 4 bases between them. CDR3 loop: CASSVGSEQFF. The DNA for the CDR3 is TGTGCCAGCAGCGTAGGCTCTGAGCAGTTCTTC.

The chain has TRBV7-2 and TRBJ2-1, with D possibly being TRBD1 (6 bases). Germline CDR1 SGHTA, CDR2 FQGNSA. The length of the CDR3 is 14 residues. V was pared by 1 base and J by 16 bases, with 20 bases between. CDR3 in amino acids: CASSLDLDLGTNFF. Written as DNA, the CDR3 is TGTGCCAGCAGCTTAGACCTAGATCTGGGGACAAACTTCTTC.

Of note for this clone: The same CDR3 also results from other DNA sequences found in this sample. The chain couples TRBV29-1 to TRBJ1-1; D remains ambiguous. The V gene's germline CDR1 is SQVTM and CDR2 ANQGSEA. V lost 1 base and J 4 bases, leaving 4 bases between the germline ends. The CDR3 runs to 11 residues. The chain's CDR3 is CSVEGGTEAFF. CDR3 nucleotides: TGCAGCGTTGAAGGGGGCACTGAAGCTTTCTTT.

CDR3 bases: TGCGCCAGCAGCTTGTCCCCGGGGACTAACACTGAAGCTTTCTTT. This codes for CASSLSPGTNTEAFF. This chain joins TRBV5-1 and TRBJ1-1; maybe TRBD1 (5 bases). Germline CDR1 and CDR2: SGHRS and YFSETQ. The CDR3 length is 15 residues. V gave up 1 base and J gave up 2 bases, with 12 bases separating them. The full variable domain, with the rest looked up from reference TRBV5-1 and TRBJ1-1, is KAGVTQTPRYLIKTRGQQVTLSCSPISGHRSVSWYQQTPGQGLQFLFEYFSETQRNKGNFPGRFSGRQFSNSRSEMNVSTLELGDSALYLCASSLSPGTNTEAFFGQGTRLTVV.